The rows below give T cell receptor beta chains drawn from one sample of a study of control samples from healthy donors and cancer patients. The protocol was immunoSEQ multiplex PCR, while the TCRdb copy is restricted to in-frame clones and leaves out a portion. The sample carries approximately 46,000 clones, approximately 92% recorded once. Material for sequencing was PBMCs. The receptors shown here come from a man under 40 with colorectal cancer. Each CDR3 is given with its conserved first and last residue. D genes are given only for firm matches. The size entry is marked missing in some rows and otherwise reads once, few, many or a size class.

clone_size,v_call,j_call,d_call,cdr3_nt,cdr3_aa
-,TRBV2,TRBJ1-1,-,TGTGCCAGCAGTGAAAGGGTGCAAGCTTTCTTT,CASSERVQAFF
-,TRBV12-5,TRBJ1-1,-,TGTGCTAGTGGGCTGGACATCAACACTGAAGCTTTCTTT,CASGLDINTEAFF
once,TRBV4-2,TRBJ1-3,TRBD1,TGTGCCAGCAGCCAAGTTCTTGGGGACAGTTACTCTGGAAACACCATATATTTT,CASSQVLGDSYSGNTIYF
-,TRBV27,TRBJ2-3,-,TGTGCCAGCAGCAAATACACAGATACGCAGTATTTT,CASSKYTDTQYF
-,TRBV7-2,TRBJ1-1,-,TGTGCCAGCAGCACCCCCCTCGGACCGAGCGCTTTCTTT,CASSTPLGPSAFF
-,TRBV10-1,TRBJ2-1,TRBD1,TGCGCCAGCAGTGAGTCCGGACAGGGTCGGAATGAGCAGTTCTTC,CASSESGQGRNEQFF
-,TRBV7-6,TRBJ2-2,TRBD1,TGTGCCAGCACCCTTCGACCGGGACAGGGGGCGGGCACCGGGGAGCTGTTTTTT,CASTLRPGQGAGTGELFF
-,TRBV3-1/TRBV3-2,TRBJ2-2,-,TGTGCCAGCAGCCGCCTAGGGGACACCGGGGAGCTGTTTTTT,CASSRLGDTGELFF
-,TRBV5-4,TRBJ1-3,-,TGTGCCAGCAGCTTGGGAGGGAGTCACAATCGAAACACCATATATTTT,CASSLGGSHNRNTIYF
-,TRBV5-6,TRBJ2-1,TRBD2,TGTGCCAGCAGCCGACTAGCGCGTACATACAATGAGCAGTTCTTC,CASSRLARTYNEQFF
-,TRBV9,TRBJ2-7,-,TGTGCCAGCAGCGTAGGAACAGGAGGAGGCTACGAGCAGTACTTC,CASSVGTGGGYEQYF
once,TRBV30,TRBJ2-1,-,TGTGCCTGGAGTGTAGGGGGGGCCTTGAATGAGCAGTTCTTC,CAWSVGGALNEQFF
-,TRBV4-3,TRBJ2-3,TRBD2,TGCGCCAGCAGCCGCGCGGGACTAGCGGGGACCACAGATACGCAGTATTTT,CASSRAGLAGTTDTQYF
-,TRBV4-1,TRBJ2-5,TRBD2,TGCGCCAGCAGCCAAGTAAAAGGACTAGCGGGGGGGCCCGGGGAGACCCAGTACTTC,CASSQVKGLAGGPGETQYF
-,TRBV30,TRBJ1-6,TRBD1,TGTGCCTGGAGAGGGGGCCAGTATAATTCACCCCTCCACTTT,CAWRGGQYNSPLHF
few,TRBV12-3/TRBV12-4,TRBJ2-3,-,TGTGCCAGCAGTTTCGAGAGAGATACGCAGTATTTT,CASSFERDTQYF
-,TRBV11-2,TRBJ1-3,-,TGTGCCAGCAGACAAATCAAGGGACCCTCTGGAAACACCATATATTTT,CASRQIKGPSGNTIYF
-,TRBV3-1/TRBV3-2,TRBJ2-3,-,TGTGCCAGCAGCCAGGCCTTCACAGATACGCAGTATTTT,CASSQAFTDTQYF
-,TRBV2,TRBJ1-4,TRBD1,TGTGCCAGCATTCGGATTGGACAGGGTCAGGATGAAAAACTGTTTTTT,CASIRIGQGQDEKLFF
-,TRBV30,TRBJ2-6,-,TGTGCCTGGAGACCCCTGAGGGCTGGGGCCAACGTCCTGACTTTC,CAWRPLRAGANVLTF
-,TRBV6-2/TRBV6-3,TRBJ2-1,-,TGTGCCAGCAGTTACTCCTGGGACAAAGGCTATGAGCAGTTCTTC,CASSYSWDKGYEQFF
-,TRBV19,TRBJ2-1,TRBD1,TGTGCCACCAGCGGACAGGGGTTCTACAATGAGCAGTTCTTC,CATSGQGFYNEQFF
-,TRBV7-8,TRBJ2-1,-,TGTGCCAGCAGCCAACGCCCCGGCCTCCCCTCCTACAATGAGCAGTTCTTC,CASSQRPGLPSYNEQFF
-,TRBV5-1,TRBJ1-2,-,TGCGCCAGCAGCTTGACGACAGGTGGGGCGAGGGGCTACACCTTC,CASSLTTGGARGYTF
-,TRBV7-9,TRBJ2-6,TRBD1,TGTGCCAGCAGAGACACAGGGGTAGGGGCCAACGTCCTGACTTTC,CASRDTGVGANVLTF
-,TRBV19,TRBJ1-4,-,TGTGCCAGTAGTATAATTCAGACAGCAACTAATGAAAAACTGTTTTTT,CASSIIQTATNEKLFF
-,TRBV27,TRBJ2-1,-,TGTGCCAGCAGTTTCTCGGACCCCGGTCATGAGCAGTTCTTC,CASSFSDPGHEQFF
-,TRBV5-1,TRBJ1-2,TRBD1,TGCGCCAGCAGCTTATCAGGGGGCAATAACTATGGCTACACCTTC,CASSLSGGNNYGYTF
-,TRBV7-2,TRBJ2-3,-,TGTGCCAGCAGCTTATCGCAAACTAGCACAGATACGCAGTATTTT,CASSLSQTSTDTQYF
-,TRBV7-9,TRBJ2-7,-,TGTGCCAGCAGCCGAGGCCTCGACTACGAGCAGTACTTC,CASSRGLDYEQYF
-,TRBV10-1,TRBJ2-5,-,TGCGCCAGCAGTGAGTCGGGGGACGGAGAGACCCAGTACTTC,CASSESGDGETQYF
-,TRBV9,TRBJ1-1,-,TGTGCCAGCAGCGTAGGGGGGGATATGAACACTGAAGCTTTCTTT,CASSVGGDMNTEAFF
-,TRBV24-1,TRBJ2-7,-,TGTGCCACCAGTGATTTCAGCAGGGAAGGATCCTACGAGCAGTACTTC,CATSDFSREGSYEQYF
-,TRBV27,TRBJ2-7,-,TGTGCCAGCAGTCCGGGTGCAGTGCCCTACGAGCAGTACTTC,CASSPGAVPYEQYF
-,TRBV4-2,TRBJ1-2,TRBD1,TGTGCCAGCAGCCACCGACAGGGGGGTAACTATGGCTACACCTTC,CASSHRQGGNYGYTF
-,TRBV12-3/TRBV12-4,TRBJ1-2,-,TGTGCCAGCAGGGAGAGTCTTGAGGGCTACACCTTC,CASRESLEGYTF
-,TRBV5-6,TRBJ2-7,-,TGTGCCAGCAGCGCCCCCGGGAGCTCCTACGAGCAGTACTTC,CASSAPGSSYEQYF
-,TRBV6-2/TRBV6-3,TRBJ1-2,TRBD1,TGTGCCAGCAGTCCCCCTCTGGACAGGGCTGGGGGCTACACCTTC,CASSPPLDRAGGYTF
-,TRBV19,TRBJ1-4,-,TGTGCCAGTAGTAGTGGGCAGATTAATGAAAAACTGTTTTTT,CASSSGQINEKLFF
-,TRBV5-1,TRBJ2-5,TRBD2,TGCGCCAGCAGCTTGGTACAGCGGGGGGGAGAGACCCAGTACTTC,CASSLVQRGGETQYF
-,TRBV5-1,TRBJ2-1,TRBD1,TGCGCCAGCAGCTTCGACAGGGTCAGTTACAATGAGCAGTTCTTC,CASSFDRVSYNEQFF
-,TRBV9,TRBJ1-4,-,TGTGCCAGCAGCGCCCGACCTAATGAAAAACTGTTTTTT,CASSARPNEKLFF
-,TRBV3-1/TRBV3-2,TRBJ2-1,-,TGTGCCAGCAGCCTGACTAGCAATGAGCAGTTCTTC,CASSLTSNEQFF
-,TRBV19,TRBJ2-7,TRBD1,TGTGCCAGTAGTACTGGGACAGGGAACTACGAGCAGTACTTC,CASSTGTGNYEQYF
-,TRBV5-1,TRBJ1-2,-,TGCGCCAGCACCGAAGCCCCCTGGGAAGACTATGGCTACACCTTC,CASTEAPWEDYGYTF
-,TRBV1,TRBJ2-3,-,TGCACCACCGAAGCGGGGGCCTCCACAGATACGCAGTATTTT,CTTEAGASTDTQYF
-,TRBV11-3,TRBJ2-3,TRBD2,TGTGCCAGCAGCGCCAGGACTAGCGGGGACCTAAGCACAGATACGCAGTATTTT,CASSARTSGDLSTDTQYF
-,TRBV6-2/TRBV6-3,TRBJ2-1,TRBD2,TGTGCCAGCAGCGGGACTAGCGGATCCTACAATGAGCAGTTCTTC,CASSGTSGSYNEQFF
-,TRBV9,TRBJ1-6,-,TGTGCCAGCAGGGATGGAAATTCACCCCTCCACTTT,CASRDGNSPLHF
-,TRBV18,TRBJ1-6,-,TGTGCCAGCTCACCAGATAACCCAGCCCTACGACATAATTCACCCCTCCACTTT,CASSPDNPALRHNSPLHF
-,TRBV12-3/TRBV12-4,TRBJ1-2,-,TGTGCCAGCAGTTTAAGACGGCAAGGGGGCTACACCTTC,CASSLRRQGGYTF